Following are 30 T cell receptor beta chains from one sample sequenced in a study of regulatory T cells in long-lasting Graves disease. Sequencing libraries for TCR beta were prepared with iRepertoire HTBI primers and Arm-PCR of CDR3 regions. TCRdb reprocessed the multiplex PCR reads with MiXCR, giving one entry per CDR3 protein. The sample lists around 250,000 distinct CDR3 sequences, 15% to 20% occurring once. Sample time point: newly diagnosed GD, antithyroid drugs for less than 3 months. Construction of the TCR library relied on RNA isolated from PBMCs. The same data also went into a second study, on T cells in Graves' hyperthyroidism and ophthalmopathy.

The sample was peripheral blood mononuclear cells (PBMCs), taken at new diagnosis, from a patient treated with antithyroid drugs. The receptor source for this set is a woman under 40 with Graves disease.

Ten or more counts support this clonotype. CDR3 DNA: TGTGCCAGCAGCCAGATGGGAAACTACGAGCAGTACTTC. Translating it yields CASSQMGNYEQYF. The V call is TRBV3-1, the J call TRBJ2-7; D is uncertain. Germline CDR1 and CDR2: LGHDT and YNNKEL (reference sequence). Trimming cost V 3 bases and J 3 bases, with 9 bases left between them. The CDR3 has 13 amino acids.

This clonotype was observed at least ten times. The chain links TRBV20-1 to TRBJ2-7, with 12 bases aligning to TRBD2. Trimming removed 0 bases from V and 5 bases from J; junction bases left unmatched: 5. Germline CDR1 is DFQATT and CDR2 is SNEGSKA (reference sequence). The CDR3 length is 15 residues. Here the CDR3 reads CSARDSTSGGHEQYF. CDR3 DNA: TGCAGTGCTAGAGATTCGACTAGCGGGGGCCACGAGCAGTACTTC.

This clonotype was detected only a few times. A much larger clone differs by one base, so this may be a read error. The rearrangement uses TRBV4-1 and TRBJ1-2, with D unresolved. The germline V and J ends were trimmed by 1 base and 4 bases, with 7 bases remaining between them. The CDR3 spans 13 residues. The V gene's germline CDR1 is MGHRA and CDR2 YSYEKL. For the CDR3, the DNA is TGCGCCAGCAGCCAAGTGAGAAGCTATGGCTACACCTTC. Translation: CASSQVRSYGYTF.

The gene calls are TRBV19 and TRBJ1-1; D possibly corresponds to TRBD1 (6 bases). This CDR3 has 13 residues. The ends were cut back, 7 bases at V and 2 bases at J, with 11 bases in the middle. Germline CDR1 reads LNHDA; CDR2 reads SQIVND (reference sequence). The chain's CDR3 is CASNNRANTEAFF. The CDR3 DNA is TGTGCCAGTAATAACAGGGCCAACACTGAAGCTTTCTTT.

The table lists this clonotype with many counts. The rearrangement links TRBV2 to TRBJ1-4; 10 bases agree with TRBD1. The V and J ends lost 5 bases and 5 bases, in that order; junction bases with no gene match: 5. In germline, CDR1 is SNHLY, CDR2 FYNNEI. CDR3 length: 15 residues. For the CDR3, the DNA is TGTGCCAGCAGTCGAATGGACAGGGGGAATGAAAAACTGTTTTTT. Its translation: CASSRMDRGNEKLFF.

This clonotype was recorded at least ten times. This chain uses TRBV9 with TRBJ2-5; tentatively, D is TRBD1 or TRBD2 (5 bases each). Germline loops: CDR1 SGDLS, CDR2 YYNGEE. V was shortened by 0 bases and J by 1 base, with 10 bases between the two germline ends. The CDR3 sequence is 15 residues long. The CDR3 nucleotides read TGTGCCAGCAGCGTAGGGGACGTCTCCCAAGAGACCCAGTACTTC. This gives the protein CASSVGDVSQETQYF.

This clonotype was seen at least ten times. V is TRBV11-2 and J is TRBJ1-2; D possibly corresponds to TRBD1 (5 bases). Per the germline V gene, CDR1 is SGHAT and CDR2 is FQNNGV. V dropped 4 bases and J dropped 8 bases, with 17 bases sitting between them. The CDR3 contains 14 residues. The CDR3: CASSSRRGDGGYTF. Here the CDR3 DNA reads TGTGCCAGCAGCTCCCGCCGGGGGGATGGCGGCTACACCTTC.

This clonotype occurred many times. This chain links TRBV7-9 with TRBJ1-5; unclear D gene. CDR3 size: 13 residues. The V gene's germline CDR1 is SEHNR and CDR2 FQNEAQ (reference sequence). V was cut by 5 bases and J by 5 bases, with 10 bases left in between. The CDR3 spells CASSPGGDQPQHF. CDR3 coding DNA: TGTGCCAGCAGCCCCGGCGGAGATCAGCCCCAGCATTTT.

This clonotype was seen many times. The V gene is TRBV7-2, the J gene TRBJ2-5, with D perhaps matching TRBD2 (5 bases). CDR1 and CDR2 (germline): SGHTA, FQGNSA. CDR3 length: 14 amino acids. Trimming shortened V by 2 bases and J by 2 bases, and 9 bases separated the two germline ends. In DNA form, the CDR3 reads TGTGCCAGCAGCTTATGGAGGAGACAAGAGACCCAGTACTTC. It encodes CASSLWRRQETQYF. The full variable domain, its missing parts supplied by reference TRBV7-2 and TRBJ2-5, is GAGVSQSPSNKVTEKGKDVELRCDPISGHTALYWYRQSLGQGLEFLIYFQGNSAPDKSGLPSDRFSAERTGGSVSTLTIQRTQQEDSAVYLCASSLWRRQETQYFGPGTRLLVL.

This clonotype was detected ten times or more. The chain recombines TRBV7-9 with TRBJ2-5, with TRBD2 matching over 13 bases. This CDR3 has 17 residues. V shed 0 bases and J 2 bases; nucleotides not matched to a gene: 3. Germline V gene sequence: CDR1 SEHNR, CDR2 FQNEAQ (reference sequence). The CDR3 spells CASSLAQLAGGQETQYF. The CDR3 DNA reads TGTGCCAGCAGCTTAGCCCAACTAGCGGGGGGGCAAGAGACCCAGTACTTC.

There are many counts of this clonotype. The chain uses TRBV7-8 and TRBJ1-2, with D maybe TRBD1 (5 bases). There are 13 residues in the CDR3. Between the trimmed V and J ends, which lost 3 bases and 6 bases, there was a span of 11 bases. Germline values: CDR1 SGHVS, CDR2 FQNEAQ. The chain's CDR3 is CASSLGGDHGYTF. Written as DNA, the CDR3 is TGTGCCAGCAGCTTGGGGGGGGATCATGGCTACACCTTC.

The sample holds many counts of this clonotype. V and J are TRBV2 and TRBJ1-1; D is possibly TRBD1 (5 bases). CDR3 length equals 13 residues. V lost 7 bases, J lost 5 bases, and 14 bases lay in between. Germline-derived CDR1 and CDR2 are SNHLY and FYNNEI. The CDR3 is CASIIPGRTEAFF. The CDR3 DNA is TGTGCCAGCATCATACCGGGACGGACTGAAGCTTTCTTT.

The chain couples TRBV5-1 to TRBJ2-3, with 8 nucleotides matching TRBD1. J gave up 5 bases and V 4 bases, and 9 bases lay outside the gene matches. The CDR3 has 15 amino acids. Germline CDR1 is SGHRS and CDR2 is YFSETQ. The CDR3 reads CASSAGGRGQDTQYF. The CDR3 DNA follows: TGCGCCAGCAGCGCTGGGGGCAGGGGGCAAGATACGCAGTATTTT.

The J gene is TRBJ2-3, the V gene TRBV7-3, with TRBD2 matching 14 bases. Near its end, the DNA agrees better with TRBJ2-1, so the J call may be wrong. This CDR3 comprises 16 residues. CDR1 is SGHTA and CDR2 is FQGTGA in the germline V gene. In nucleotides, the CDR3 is TGTGCCAGCAGCCTGACTAGCGGGGGGGCTTTCAATGAGCAGTTCTTC. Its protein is CASSLTSGGAFNEQFF.

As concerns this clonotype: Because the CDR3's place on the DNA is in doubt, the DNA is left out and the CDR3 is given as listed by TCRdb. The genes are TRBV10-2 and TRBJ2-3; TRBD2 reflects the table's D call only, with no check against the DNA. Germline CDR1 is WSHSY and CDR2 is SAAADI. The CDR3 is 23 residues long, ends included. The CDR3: CASSPRPDYGYTFGSGTTDTQYF.

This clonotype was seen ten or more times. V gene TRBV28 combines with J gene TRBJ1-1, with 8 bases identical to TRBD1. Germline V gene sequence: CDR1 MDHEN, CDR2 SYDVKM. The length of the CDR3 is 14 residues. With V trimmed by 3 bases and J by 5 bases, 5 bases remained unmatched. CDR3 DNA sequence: TGTGCCAGCAGTTTGGCACAGGGGGTAACTGAAGCTTTCTTT. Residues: CASSLAQGVTEAFF.

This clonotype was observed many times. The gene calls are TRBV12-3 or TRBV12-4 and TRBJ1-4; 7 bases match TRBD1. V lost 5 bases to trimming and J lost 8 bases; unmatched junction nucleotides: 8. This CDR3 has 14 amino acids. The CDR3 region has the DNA TGTGCCAGCAGTATGCGGACAGGTGTGGAAAAACTGTTTTTT. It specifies CASSMRTGVEKLFF.

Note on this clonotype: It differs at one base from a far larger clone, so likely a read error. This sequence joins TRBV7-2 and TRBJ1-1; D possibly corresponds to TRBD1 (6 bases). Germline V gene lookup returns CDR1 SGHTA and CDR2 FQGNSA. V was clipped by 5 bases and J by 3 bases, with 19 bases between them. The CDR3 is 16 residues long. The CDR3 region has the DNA TGTGCCAGCAGCCCGACTAATGGACAGTGGGACACTGAAGCTTTCTTT. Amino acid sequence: CASSPTNGQWDTEAFF.

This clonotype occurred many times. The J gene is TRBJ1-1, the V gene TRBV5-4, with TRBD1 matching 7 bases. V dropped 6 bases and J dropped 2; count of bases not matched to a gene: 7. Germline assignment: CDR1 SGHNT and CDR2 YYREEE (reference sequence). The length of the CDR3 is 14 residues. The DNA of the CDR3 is TGTGCCAGCATACGTGACAGGGCTAACACTGAAGCTTTCTTT. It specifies CASIRDRANTEAFF.

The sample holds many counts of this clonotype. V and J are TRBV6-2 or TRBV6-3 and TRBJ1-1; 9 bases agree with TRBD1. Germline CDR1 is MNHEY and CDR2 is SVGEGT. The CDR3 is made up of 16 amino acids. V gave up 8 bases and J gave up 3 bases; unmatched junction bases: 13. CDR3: CASSSGTGTRDTEAFF. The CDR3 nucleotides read TGTGCCAGCTCCTCCGGGACAGGGACCAGGGACACTGAAGCTTTCTTT.

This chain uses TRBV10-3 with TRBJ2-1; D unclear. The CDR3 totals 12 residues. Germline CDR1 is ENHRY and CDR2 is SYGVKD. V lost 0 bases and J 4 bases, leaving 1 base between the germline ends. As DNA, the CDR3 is TGTGCCATCAGTGAGTCTTACAATGAGCAGTTCTTC. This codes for CAISESYNEQFF.

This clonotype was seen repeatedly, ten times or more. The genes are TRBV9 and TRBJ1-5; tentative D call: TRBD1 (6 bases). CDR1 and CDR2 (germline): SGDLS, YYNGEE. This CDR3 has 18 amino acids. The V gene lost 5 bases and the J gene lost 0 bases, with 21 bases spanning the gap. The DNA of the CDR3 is TGTGCCAGCAGTCGTAGAACAGGGTCCTGTCATAGCAATCAGCCCCAGCATTTT. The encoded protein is CASSRRTGSCHSNQPQHF.

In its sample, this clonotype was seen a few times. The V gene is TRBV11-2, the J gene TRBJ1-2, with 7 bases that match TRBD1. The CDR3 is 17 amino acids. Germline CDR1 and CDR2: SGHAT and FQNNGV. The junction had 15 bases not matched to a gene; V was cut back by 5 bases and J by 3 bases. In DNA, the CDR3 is TGTGCCAGCAGCCCCCATCCCGCGACAGGGACTTACTATGGCTACACCTTC. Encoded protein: CASSPHPATGTYYGYTF.

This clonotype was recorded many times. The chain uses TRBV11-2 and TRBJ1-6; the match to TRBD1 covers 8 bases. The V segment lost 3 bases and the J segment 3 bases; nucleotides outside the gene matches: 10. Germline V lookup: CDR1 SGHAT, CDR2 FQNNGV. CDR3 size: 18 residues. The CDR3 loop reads CASSLGGGQAYYNSPLHF. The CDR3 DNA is TGTGCCAGCAGCTTGGGGGGGGGACAGGCATACTATAATTCACCCCTCCACTTT.

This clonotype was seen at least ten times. CDR3: CASSLQGAGGETQYF. DNA for the CDR3: TGTGCCAGCAGCTTGCAGGGGGCGGGAGGAGAGACCCAGTACTTC. This chain uses TRBV5-6 with TRBJ2-5; perhaps D is TRBD1 or TRBD2 (8 bases each). Germline assignment: CDR1 SGHDT and CDR2 YYEEEE. The V end lost 1 base, the J end lost 4 bases, and 14 bases lay between the germline ends. The CDR3 runs to 15 residues.

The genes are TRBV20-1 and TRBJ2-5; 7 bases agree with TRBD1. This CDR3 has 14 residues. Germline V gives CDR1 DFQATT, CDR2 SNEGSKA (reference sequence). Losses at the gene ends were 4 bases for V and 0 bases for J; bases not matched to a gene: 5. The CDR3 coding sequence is TGCAGTGCTATACTGGGACAGTACCAAGAGACCCAGTACTTC. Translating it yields CSAILGQYQETQYF.

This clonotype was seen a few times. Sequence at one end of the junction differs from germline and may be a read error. CDR3 in DNA: TGTGCCAGCAGTTTAAGCACCTTTGAAACTTTCTTT. It codes for CASSLSTFETFF. The chain has TRBV28 and TRBJ1-1; the D is unclear. Germline lookup yields CDR1 MDHEN and CDR2 SYDVKM. The CDR3 covers 12 residues.

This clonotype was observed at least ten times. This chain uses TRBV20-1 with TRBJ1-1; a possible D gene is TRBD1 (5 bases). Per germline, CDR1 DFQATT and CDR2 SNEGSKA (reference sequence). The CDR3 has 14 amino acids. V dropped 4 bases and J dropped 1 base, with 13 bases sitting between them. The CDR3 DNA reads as TGCAGTGCTAAACTAGGGGCGGAGAACACTGAAGCTTTCTTT. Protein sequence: CSAKLGAENTEAFF.

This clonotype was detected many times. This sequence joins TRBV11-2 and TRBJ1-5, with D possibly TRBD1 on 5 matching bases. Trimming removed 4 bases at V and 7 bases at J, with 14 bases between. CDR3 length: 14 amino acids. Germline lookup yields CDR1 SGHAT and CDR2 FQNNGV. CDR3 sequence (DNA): TGTGCCAGCAGCTCCCGTGCCGGGGACCAGCCCCAGCATTTT. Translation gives CASSSRAGDQPQHF.

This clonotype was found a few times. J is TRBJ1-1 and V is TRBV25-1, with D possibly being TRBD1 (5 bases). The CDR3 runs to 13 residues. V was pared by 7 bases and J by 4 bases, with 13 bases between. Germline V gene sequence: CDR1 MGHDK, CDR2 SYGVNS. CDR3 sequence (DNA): TGTGCCAGCACAAATGACGGGGGCACTGAAGCTTTCTTT. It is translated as CASTNDGGTEAFF. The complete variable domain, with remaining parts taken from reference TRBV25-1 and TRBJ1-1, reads EADIYQTPRYLVIGTGKKITLECSQTMGHDKMYWYQQDPGMELHLIHYSYGVNSTEKGDLSSESTVSRIRTEHFPLTLESARPSHTSQYLCASTNDGGTEAFFGQGTRLTVV.